The 20 T cell receptor beta chains below were found in one sample sequenced in a study of regulatory T cells in long-lasting Graves disease. In building TCR beta libraries, iRepertoire HTBI primers were used together with Arm-PCR of CDR3 regions. TCRdb re-derived calls from the multiplex PCR reads in MiXCR, one entry per CDR3 protein. The sample holds a few hundred thousand distinct CDR3 sequences, about 20% seen once. Regarding time point: persistent/refractory GD, antithyroid drugs over 5 years with positive TRAb. From PBMCs, RNA was extracted and then used to make the TCR library. The starting material was peripheral blood mononuclear cells (PBMCs), obtained when the disease was refractory, from a patient treated with antithyroid drugs. The source is a female donor with Graves disease.

The chain has TRBV5-1 and TRBJ1-2; no firm D call. Deletions cut 0 bases from V and 8 bases from J, with 17 bases between. The germline V gene has CDR1 SGHRS and CDR2 YFSETQ. The CDR3 is 15 residues long. The CDR3 region is CASSLEARTEGGYTF. CDR3 DNA: TGCGCCAGCAGCTTGGAGGCCCGCACGGAAGGCGGCTACACCTTC. Looking up the rest from reference TRBV5-1 and TRBJ1-2 gives the full variable domain: KAGVTQTPRYLIKTRGQQVTLSCSPISGHRSVSWYQQTPGQGLQFLFEYFSETQRNKGNFPGRFSGRQFSNSRSEMNVSTLELGDSALYLCASSLEARTEGGYTFGSGTRLTVV.

V gene TRBV2 combines with J gene TRBJ1-2; D is perhaps TRBD1 (5 bases). Germline CDR1 reads SNHLY; CDR2 reads FYNNEI. This CDR3 comprises 14 residues. Trimming took off 6 bases at V and 4 bases at J, with 15 bases between the two ends. Here the CDR3 DNA reads TGTGCCAGCAGCGAGTTGAGGGGCCTCTATGGCTACACCTTC. Amino acids: CASSELRGLYGYTF. The full variable domain, its missing parts supplied by reference TRBV2 and TRBJ1-2, is EPEVTQTPSHQVTQMGQEVILRCVPISNHLYFYWYRQILGQKVEFLVSFYNNEISEKSEIFDDQFSVERPDGSNFTLKIRSTKLEDSAMYFCASSELRGLYGYTFGSGTRLTVV.

V and J are TRBV27 and TRBJ2-3; D unclear. Trimming left V 6 bases short and J 4 bases short, with 17 bases between. The CDR3 totals 15 residues. Germline V gene lookup returns CDR1 MNHEY and CDR2 SMNVEV (reference sequence). This CDR3 is CASRAEAGRPDTQYF. CDR3 coding DNA: TGTGCCAGCAGGGCTGAGGCAGGCCGGCCAGATACGCAGTATTTT.

This chain uses TRBV3-1 with TRBJ2-7; D not certain. Looked up from germline, CDR1 is LGHDT and CDR2 is YNNKEL (reference sequence). V was clipped by 0 bases and J by 4 bases, with 13 bases between them. This CDR3 region has 15 residues. The CDR3 DNA is TGTGCCAGCAGCCAAGAATACAGCGACACTTACGAGCAGTACTTC. It yields the protein CASSQEYSDTYEQYF.

This clonotype appeared a few times. V is TRBV28 and J is TRBJ2-1, with D possibly being TRBD1 (6 bases). Trimming pared 6 bases from V and 5 bases from J, leaving 11 bases between. The CDR3 contains 13 residues. Germline V gene data show CDR1 as MDHEN and CDR2 as SYDVKM. CDR3: CASRVGADNEQFF. As DNA, the CDR3 is TGTGCCAGCAGAGTGGGGGCCGACAATGAGCAGTTCTTC.

This clonotype was observed at least ten times. The gene calls are TRBV28 and TRBJ1-1; tentatively, D is TRBD1 (6 bases). With 5 bases removed from V and 0 bases from J, the gap between germline ends came to 10 bases. CDR1 MDHEN and CDR2 SYDVKM come from the germline V gene. CDR3 length: 14 residues. This chain's CDR3 is CASSPGALNTEAFF. The CDR3 bases are TGTGCCAGCAGTCCAGGGGCGTTGAACACTGAAGCTTTCTTT.

This clonotype was seen a handful of times. This sequence joins TRBV6-2 or TRBV6-3 and TRBJ2-7; 7 bases match TRBD1. V lost 6 bases, J lost 3 bases, and 5 bases stayed unmatched. Germline lookup yields CDR1 MNHEY and CDR2 SVGEGT. This CDR3 region has 13 residues. CDR3 loop: CASRRGLDYEQYF. The DNA of the CDR3 is TGTGCCAGCAGGAGGGGGCTTGACTACGAGCAGTACTTC.

Comments on this clonotype: The junction and the germline gene differ at one end; a read error may be behind it. This chain connects TRBV6-1 to TRBJ1-1, with D hard to call. The CDR3 runs to 11 residues. Germline lookup yields CDR1 MNHNS and CDR2 SASEGT. CDR3 in DNA: TGTTCCAGCAGTGCCGGGAATGAAGCTTTCTTT. Protein sequence: CSSSAGNEAFF.

This clonotype was seen a few times. This chain connects TRBV5-1 to TRBJ2-2, with TRBD1 matching 8 bases. Germline V gene lookup returns CDR1 SGHRS and CDR2 YFSETQ. After removal of 0 bases from V and 4 bases from J, the junction contained 5 bases not matched to a gene. This CDR3 is 16 amino acids long. The chain's CDR3 is CASSLGRGRSTGELFF. CDR3 DNA: TGCGCCAGCAGCTTGGGCAGGGGGCGCAGCACCGGGGAGCTGTTTTTT. Drawing the rest from reference TRBV5-1 and TRBJ2-2, the complete variable domain is KAGVTQTPRYLIKTRGQQVTLSCSPISGHRSVSWYQQTPGQGLQFLFEYFSETQRNKGNFPGRFSGRQFSNSRSEMNVSTLELGDSALYLCASSLGRGRSTGELFFGEGSRLTVL.

This clonotype was detected many times. The chain has TRBV2 and TRBJ1-2; D not certain. The CDR3 runs to 12 residues. V gave up 5 bases and J gave up 0 bases, with 4 bases separating them. Germline CDR1 is SNHLY and CDR2 is FYNNEI. CDR3 amino acids: CASSQTNYGYTF. Here the CDR3 DNA reads TGTGCCAGCAGTCAAACTAACTATGGCTACACCTTC.

The chain links TRBV6-1 to TRBJ2-3, with 8 bases that match TRBD2. The CDR3 length is 15 residues. CDR1 MNHNS and CDR2 SASEGT come from the germline V gene. J lost 6 bases, V lost 6 bases, and 11 bases had no gene match. The CDR3 protein is CASRVAGLIWDTQYF. The CDR3 DNA follows: TGTGCCAGCAGAGTAGCGGGGCTAATTTGGGATACGCAGTATTTT.

This clonotype was observed many times. V gene TRBV7-2 combines with J gene TRBJ1-2, with TRBD1 matching 12 bases. CDR1 SGHTA and CDR2 FQGNSA come from the germline V gene. This CDR3 is built from 16 residues. Trimming cost V 5 bases and J 10 bases; bases outside gene matches: 14. The CDR3 is CASSQGGTGGGWVYTF. DNA of the CDR3: TGTGCCAGCAGCCAGGGGGGGACAGGGGGCGGATGGGTCTACACCTTC.

This clonotype was recorded many times. The chain combines TRBV5-1 with TRBJ1-5; D might be TRBD1 (6 bases). V was pared by 0 bases and J by 6 bases, with 10 bases between. This CDR3 has 14 amino acids. CDR1 SGHRS and CDR2 YFSETQ come from the germline V gene. The CDR3 loop reads CASSLDRETQPQHF. In nucleotides, the CDR3 is TGCGCCAGCAGCTTGGACAGGGAGACTCAGCCCCAGCATTTT.

There are a few counts of this clonotype. For the CDR3, the DNA is TGTGCCTGGAGTGTTAGGGACTCCCCCTACGAGCAGTACTTC. Protein sequence: CAWSVRDSPYEQYF. V gene TRBV30 combines with J gene TRBJ2-7; the D gene is possibly TRBD2 (6 bases). This CDR3 has 14 residues. The germline gives CDR1 GTSNPN, CDR2 SVGIG (reference sequence). Trimming left V 0 bases short and J 2 bases short, with 11 bases between.

As concerns this clonotype: A much larger clone lies a single base off, so this may be a read error. The genes are TRBV7-2 and TRBJ2-7; a possible D gene is TRBD2 (7 bases). The CDR3 is 15 residues long. Germline V CDR1 and CDR2: SGHTA, FQGNSA. The CDR3 DNA is TGTGCCAGCAGTATAGGGGGGGGGCGCCTCTACGAGCGGTACTTC. It specifies CASSIGGGRLYERYF.

The chain links TRBV5-6 to TRBJ2-7, with 7 positions matching TRBD1. V shed 4 bases, J shed 5 bases, and the junction held 12 bases outside the gene matches. The CDR3 spans 15 residues. Looked up from germline, CDR1 is SGHDT and CDR2 is YYEEEE. The DNA of the CDR3 is TGTGCCAGCAGCGCCAGGGGACAGCCCCATCACGAGCAGTACTTC. It yields the protein CASSARGQPHHEQYF.

As regards this clonotype: A much larger clone is a single base away; this may be a read error. The CDR3 does not end in the conserved phenylalanine or tryptophan, so this is likely a read error. The gene calls are TRBV12-3 or TRBV12-4 and TRBJ1-5; D unresolved. The V end lost 6 bases, the J end lost 4 bases, and 7 bases lay between the germline ends. This CDR3 spans 12 amino acids. The CDR3 sequence is CASRRQNQPQHL. For the CDR3, the DNA is TGTGCCAGCAGAAGGCAGAATCAGCCCCAGCATCTT.

The table lists this clonotype with many counts. The chain is built from TRBV10-3 and TRBJ1-2, with D possibly being TRBD1 (5 bases). Trimming pared 3 bases from V and 10 bases from J, leaving 12 bases between. The CDR3 sequence is 12 residues long. Germline V gene lookup returns CDR1 ENHRY and CDR2 SYGVKD. The CDR3 DNA reads as TGTGCCATCAGTGACCCCAGGGCGGACTACACCTTC. It translates to CAISDPRADYTF.

This clonotype was detected many times. The chain links TRBV2 to TRBJ1-6, with 9 bases that match TRBD1. This CDR3 is built from 14 residues. The germline gives CDR1 SNHLY, CDR2 FYNNEI. After removal of 7 bases from V and 5 bases from J, the junction contained 3 bases not matched to a gene. The CDR3 is CASKGDRDNSPLHF. The CDR3 DNA reads TGTGCCAGCAAGGGGGACAGGGATAATTCACCCCTCCACTTT.

This clonotype has more than one count but fewer than ten. The V call is TRBV13, the J call TRBJ1-2, with 8 positions matching TRBD1. Trimming at V came to 1 base and at J to 1 base, leaving 5 bases not matched to a gene. The CDR3 spans 16 residues. CDR1 and CDR2 from the germline V gene are PRHDT and FYEKMQ (reference sequence). The CDR3 reads CASSLAGGAGNYGYTF. CDR3 nucleotides: TGTGCCAGCAGCTTAGCAGGGGGCGCCGGTAACTATGGCTACACCTTC.